This record concerns one TCR beta chain sequence. One end of the junction fails to match germline, which may point to a read error. The CDR3 sequence is 16 residues long. Germline V CDR1 and CDR2: MGHRA, YSYEKL. The data originate from a study of blood T cell repertoires in COVID-19. TCRdb's copy holds only in-frame clones and misses some; the assay was immunoSEQ multiplex PCR. The repertoire holds about 97,000 clones, roughly 85% seen once, with 1.5% to 2% in the top ten. The chain is built from TRBV4-1 and TRBJ2-2, with a tentative D call TRBD2 (6 bases). Sequenced: peripheral blood. This receptor was obtained from a woman aged 65 to 85 with active or convalescent COVID-19. CDR3 amino acids: CASSLREPGNPGELFF. The CDR3 DNA is TGCGCCAGCAGCCTCCGGGAGCCGGGGAACCCCGGGGAGCTGTTTTTT.